One sample yielded the 22 T cell receptor beta chains listed below, sequenced in a study of cytomegalovirus exposure and HLA in healthy donors. The PCR contained 60 Vbeta and 13 Jbeta primers. Using immunoSEQ multiplex PCR, the repertoire was profiled, and TCRdb retains in-frame clones only, with some absent. Among 84,000 or so clones listed, around four fifths were seen once. What was sequenced was PBMCs. The receptors derive from a male donor in good health and CMV-seronegative.

This clone is a singleton in its sample. This chain connects TRBV6-5 to TRBJ2-5, with 8 bases that match TRBD2. The CDR3 is 13 residues long. Trimming at V came to 6 bases and at J to 5 bases, leaving 5 bases not matched to a gene. Germline CDR1 is MNHEY and CDR2 is SVGAGI. The CDR3 coding sequence is TGTGCCAGCAGGGTGAGCGGGAGCGAGACCCAGTACTTC. Its protein product is CASRVSGSETQYF.

The chain combines TRBV4-3 with TRBJ2-1, with 10 bases identical to TRBD2. Trimming removed 1 base from V and 4 bases from J; junction bases left unmatched: 7. Germline V gene sequence: CDR1 LGHNA, CDR2 YSLEER. The CDR3 has 17 residues. The CDR3 loop is CASSQGLLAGSYNEQFF. The CDR3, as DNA: TGCGCCAGCAGCCAAGGCCTACTAGCGGGGTCTTACAATGAGCAGTTCTTC.

The V and J genes are TRBV7-2 and TRBJ1-5, with 7 nucleotides matching TRBD1. There are 15 residues in the CDR3. V shed 2 bases, J shed 3 bases, and the junction held 4 bases outside the gene matches. Germline V gives CDR1 SGHTA, CDR2 FQGNSA. CDR3 coding DNA: TGTGCCAGCAGCTTACTAGGGGGCTACAATCAGCCCCAGCATTTT. Amino acid sequence: CASSLLGGYNQPQHF.

This chain joins TRBV21-1 and TRBJ2-2; the DNA was not compared with TRBD2, the D call given in the table. TRBV21-1 is given as a pseudogene. The CDR3 sequence is 19 residues long. CDR3 region: CASSKALTSGKSSGGELFF. The CDR3 nucleotides are TGTGCCAGCAGCAAGGCCCTGACTAGCGGGAAAAGCAGTGGAGGGGAGCTGTTTTTT.

The chain links TRBV29-1 to TRBJ2-7; D possibly corresponds to TRBD1 (6 bases). CDR1 is SQVTM and CDR2 is ANQGSEA in the germline V gene. The CDR3 covers 12 residues. The ends were cut back, 3 bases at V and 6 bases at J, with 12 bases in the middle. The DNA for the CDR3 is TGCAGCGTTGAGAAAGGGGGAGCCGAGCAGTACTTC. Its protein is CSVEKGGAEQYF.

V gene TRBV27 combines with J gene TRBJ1-6, with D maybe TRBD1 (5 bases). Trimming shortened V by 4 bases and J by 3 bases, and 13 bases separated the two germline ends. This CDR3 contains 16 residues. CDR1 and CDR2 (germline): MNHEY, SMNVEV (reference sequence). CDR3 loop: CASSYDRFLYNSPLHF. The CDR3 DNA reads as TGTGCCAGCAGTTACGACAGATTTCTCTATAATTCACCCCTCCACTTT.

Regarding this clone: Relative to the germline gene, one junction end is altered; a read error may explain this. Distinct nucleotide sequences in the sample also encode this CDR3. The genes are TRBV28 and TRBJ2-7; 10 nucleotides match TRBD2. Germline V gives CDR1 MDHEN, CDR2 SYDVKM. There are 14 residues in the CDR3. The CDR3 DNA is TGTGCCAGCAGTTTGGGTCTAGCGGGAGACGAACAGTACTTC. Its translation is CASSLGLAGDEQYF.

The chain has TRBV29-1 and TRBJ1-5, with 7 bases matching TRBD1. The CDR3 is 14 amino acids. V gave up 4 bases and J gave up 5 bases; unmatched junction bases: 8. Germline V gives CDR1 SQVTM, CDR2 ANQGSEA. The DNA of the CDR3 is TGCAGCGTTGCGCGACGAGGGGGCCATCAGCCCCAGCATTTT. This gives the protein CSVARRGGHQPQHF.

The V and J genes are TRBV6-5 and TRBJ2-1; 8 bases align to TRBD2. The CDR3 is 13 amino acids. Looked up from germline, CDR1 is MNHEY and CDR2 is SVGAGI. V lost 7 bases to trimming and J lost 5 bases; unmatched junction nucleotides: 4. Written as DNA, the CDR3 is TGTGCCAGCACGTTAGCGGGGAACAATGAGCAGTTCTTC. Translating it yields CASTLAGNNEQFF.

The table lists this clone with a count of one. The chain has TRBV28 and TRBJ1-6; 9 bases are a match to TRBD1. Germline CDR1 reads MDHEN; CDR2 reads SYDVKM. The CDR3 spans 15 residues. V lost 5 bases, J lost 7 bases, and 6 bases stayed unmatched. The CDR3 bases are TGTGCCAGCAGTGCCGGAGGACAGGGGAATTCACCCCTCCACTTT. Amino acids: CASSAGGQGNSPLHF.

This clone has more than one count but fewer than ten. The chain carries TRBV5-1 and TRBJ1-1; weak D call: TRBD1 (5 bases). The CDR3 extends over 15 amino acids. Trimming removed 1 base at V and 4 bases at J, with 14 bases between. Looked up from germline, CDR1 is SGHRS and CDR2 is YFSETQ. CDR3 amino acids: CASSLTQTVGTEAFF. DNA of the CDR3: TGCGCCAGCAGCTTGACCCAGACAGTCGGCACTGAAGCTTTCTTT.

This clone was observed a handful of times. The chain carries TRBV10-1 and TRBJ2-1; 12 nucleotides line up with TRBD1. CDR3 size: 14 residues. With 4 bases clipped from V and 12 bases from J, the junction kept 7 bases outside the gene matches. CDR1 is WNHNN and CDR2 is SYGVQD in the germline V gene (reference sequence). The CDR3 here is CASSGGTGGAGQFF. Here the CDR3 DNA reads TGCGCCAGCAGTGGTGGGACAGGGGGCGCCGGGCAGTTCTTC.

This clone was detected once. The CDR3 is CASSLLGAGYGYTF. DNA of the CDR3: TGTGCCAGTAGCCTCCTGGGTGCGGGCTATGGCTACACCTTC. The chain combines TRBV19 with TRBJ1-2; unclear D gene. Germline values: CDR1 LNHDA, CDR2 SQIVND (reference sequence). The V and J ends lost 6 bases and 4 bases respectively, with 15 bases between them. The CDR3 sequence is 14 residues long. Complete variable domain (other parts from reference TRBV19 and TRBJ1-2): DGGITQSPKYLFRKEGQNVTLSCEQNLNHDAMYWYRQDPGQGLRLIYYSQIVNDFQKGDIAEGYSVSREKKESFPLTVTSAQKNPTAFYLCASSLLGAGYGYTFGSGTRLTVV.

The rearrangement links TRBV28 to TRBJ1-5; D unclear. The CDR3 has 13 amino acids. V lost 5 bases to trimming and J lost 1 base, with 6 bases between them. Germline values: CDR1 MDHEN, CDR2 SYDVKM. In DNA form, the CDR3 reads TGTGCCAGCAGTCTACTAAGCAATCAGCCCCAGCATTTT. Its translation: CASSLLSNQPQHF. The variable domain in full, completed from reference TRBV28 and TRBJ1-5, reads DVKVTQSSRYLVKRTGEKVFLECVQDMDHENMFWYRQDPGLGLRLIYFSYDVKMKEKGDIPEGYSVSREKKERFSLILESASTNQTSMYLCASSLLSNQPQHFGDGTRLSIL.

As regards this clone: This sample also contains other DNA sequences that code for the same CDR3. J is TRBJ2-2 and V is TRBV6-6; 7 bases agree with TRBD2. J gave up 6 bases and V 7 bases, and 11 bases lay outside the gene matches. This CDR3 region has 15 residues. Germline V gene data show CDR1 as MNHNY and CDR2 as SVGAGI (reference sequence). The CDR3 reads CASTERSRGAGELFF. The CDR3 bases are TGTGCCAGCACCGAACGGAGTCGGGGGGCCGGGGAGCTGTTTTTT.

The gene calls are TRBV4-1 and TRBJ2-1; 11 bases agree with TRBD2. V trimming: 2 bases; J trimming: 1 base; junction bases outside the gene matches: 1. CDR3 size: 16 residues. Per the germline V gene, CDR1 is MGHRA and CDR2 is YSYEKL. The chain's CDR3 is CASSQPSGRSYNEQFF. Written as DNA, the CDR3 is TGCGCCAGCAGCCAACCTAGCGGGAGGTCCTACAATGAGCAGTTCTTC.

The chain joins TRBV27 to TRBJ1-1, with D hard to call. The germline V gene encodes CDR1 MNHEY and CDR2 SMNVEV (reference sequence). The CDR3 runs 13 residues. Trimming removed 3 bases at V and 10 bases at J, with 15 bases between. The CDR3 DNA sequence: TGTGCCAGCAGTTTCGGGAGCTCCGGTCGAGCTTTCTTT. Protein product: CASSFGSSGRAFF.

The chain joins TRBV5-6 to TRBJ2-7; 8 nucleotides agree with TRBD2. V shed 5 bases, J shed 3 bases, and the junction held 7 bases outside the gene matches. The CDR3 has 14 amino acids. Germline CDR1 SGHDT, CDR2 YYEEEE. This CDR3 reads CASSQLAVIYEQYF. The CDR3 DNA is TGTGCCAGCAGTCAACTAGCGGTGATCTACGAGCAGTACTTC.

V gene TRBV29-1 combines with J gene TRBJ2-1; 14 bases match TRBD2. V trimming: 5 bases; J trimming: 10 bases; junction bases outside the gene matches: 13. Per germline, CDR1 SQVTM and CDR2 ANQGSEA. This CDR3 has 16 residues. The CDR3: CSVRGTSGRSELEQFF. DNA for the CDR3: TGCAGCGTTAGGGGGACTAGCGGGAGATCGGAGCTGGAGCAGTTCTTC.

This chain links TRBV5-1 with TRBJ1-1; D is undetermined. Germline CDR1 and CDR2: SGHRS and YFSETQ. CDR3 length equals 15 residues. Deletions cut 0 bases from V and 4 bases from J, with 13 bases between. The CDR3 nucleotides are TGCGCCAGCAGCTTGGAAGGAGGGTGGAGCACTGAAGCTTTCTTT. It translates to CASSLEGGWSTEAFF.

In its sample, this clone was seen many times. CDR3 sequence reads: CASSQTTGNNEKLFF. The CDR3 nucleotides are TGCGCCAGCAGCCAGACGACGGGGAATAATGAAAAACTGTTTTTT. This chain joins TRBV4-3 and TRBJ1-4; D gene unclear. Germline V gives CDR1 LGHNA, CDR2 YSLEER. This CDR3 is built from 15 residues. V gave up 3 bases and J gave up 4 bases, with 12 bases separating them.

This clone was seen just once. This chain uses TRBV19 with TRBJ1-2; D is uncertain. Germline values: CDR1 LNHDA, CDR2 SQIVND (reference sequence). The CDR3 length is 14 residues. V lost 7 bases, J lost 4 bases, and 16 bases lay in between. In DNA form, the CDR3 reads TGTGCCAGTAAAGCGAGGCCGAAGGCCTATGGCTACACCTTC. It specifies CASKARPKAYGYTF.